This T cell receptor beta chain emerged from a study of blood T cell repertoires in COVID-19. This CDR3 has 17 residues. Germline V gene data show CDR1 as MGHRA and CDR2 as YSYEKL. Trimming removed 0 bases at V and 1 base at J, with 15 bases between. Repertoires were generated with immunoSEQ multiplex PCR, while TCRdb's copy carries only in-frame clones and drops some. The repertoire holds about 200,000 clones, with about four fifths as singletons. Sequencing was done on a sample of PBMCs or T cells enriched from blood (not recorded which). The source of this sequence is a man between 35 and 55 years old who had recovered from COVID-19. This chain uses TRBV4-1 with TRBJ1-1; possible D gene TRBD1, 6 bases. The CDR3 loop is CASSQDWPLTGNTEAFF. The CDR3 nucleotides are TGCGCCAGCAGCCAAGACTGGCCCCTGACAGGGAACACTGAAGCTTTCTTT.